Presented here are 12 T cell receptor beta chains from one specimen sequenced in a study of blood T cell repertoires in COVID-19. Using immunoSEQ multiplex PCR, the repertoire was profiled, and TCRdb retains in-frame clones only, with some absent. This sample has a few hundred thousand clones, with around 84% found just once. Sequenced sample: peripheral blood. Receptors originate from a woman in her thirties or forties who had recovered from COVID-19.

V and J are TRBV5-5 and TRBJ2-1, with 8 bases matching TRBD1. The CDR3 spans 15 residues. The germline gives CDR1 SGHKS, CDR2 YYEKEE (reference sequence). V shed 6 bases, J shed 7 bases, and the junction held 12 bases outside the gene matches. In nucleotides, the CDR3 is TGTGCCAGCAACCGTCCACCGGGACAGGTAAATGAGCAGTTCTTC. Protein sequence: CASNRPPGQVNEQFF.

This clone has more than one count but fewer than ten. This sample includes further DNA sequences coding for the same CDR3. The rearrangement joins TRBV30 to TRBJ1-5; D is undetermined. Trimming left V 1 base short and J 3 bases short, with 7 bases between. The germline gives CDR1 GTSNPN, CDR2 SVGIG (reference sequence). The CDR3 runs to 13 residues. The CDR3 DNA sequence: TGTGCCTGGAGTGCCCTTTCCAATCAGCCCCAGCATTTT. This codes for CAWSALSNQPQHF.

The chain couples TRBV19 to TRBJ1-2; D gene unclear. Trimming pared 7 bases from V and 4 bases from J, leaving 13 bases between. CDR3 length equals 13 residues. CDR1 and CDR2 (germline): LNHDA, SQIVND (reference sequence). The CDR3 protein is CASKVEDSYGYTF. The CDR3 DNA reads TGTGCCAGTAAAGTAGAGGACTCCTATGGCTACACCTTC.

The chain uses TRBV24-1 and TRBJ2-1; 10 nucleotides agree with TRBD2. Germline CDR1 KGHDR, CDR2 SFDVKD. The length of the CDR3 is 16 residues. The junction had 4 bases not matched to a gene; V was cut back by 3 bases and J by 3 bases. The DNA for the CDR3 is TGTGCCACCAGTGATACTAGCGGGACGATCTACAATGAGCAGTTCTTC. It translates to CATSDTSGTIYNEQFF.

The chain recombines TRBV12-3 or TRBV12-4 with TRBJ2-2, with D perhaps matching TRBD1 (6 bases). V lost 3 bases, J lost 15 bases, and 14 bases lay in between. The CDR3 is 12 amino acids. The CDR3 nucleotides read TGTGCCAGCAGTTTCAGCCCGGGACAAGTGTTTTTT. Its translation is CASSFSPGQVFF.

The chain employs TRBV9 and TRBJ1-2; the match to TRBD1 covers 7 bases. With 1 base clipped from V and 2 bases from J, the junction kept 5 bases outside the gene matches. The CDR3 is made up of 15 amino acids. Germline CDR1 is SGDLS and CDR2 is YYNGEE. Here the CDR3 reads CASSVWAGGNYGYTF. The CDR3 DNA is TGTGCCAGCAGCGTATGGGCAGGGGGGAACTATGGCTACACCTTC. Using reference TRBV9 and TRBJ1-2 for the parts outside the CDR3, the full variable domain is DSGVTQTPKHLITATGQRVTLRCSPRSGDLSVYWYQQSLDQGLQFLIQYYNGEERAKGNILERFSAQQFPDLHSELNLSSLELGDSALYFCASSVWAGGNYGYTFGSGTRLTVV.

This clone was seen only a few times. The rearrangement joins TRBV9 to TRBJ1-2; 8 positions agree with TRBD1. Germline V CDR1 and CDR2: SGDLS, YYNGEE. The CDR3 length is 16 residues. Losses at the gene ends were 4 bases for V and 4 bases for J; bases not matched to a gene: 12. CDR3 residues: CASSSGQGLSGYGYTF. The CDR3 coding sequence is TGTGCCAGCAGCTCAGGACAGGGATTAAGCGGCTATGGCTACACCTTC. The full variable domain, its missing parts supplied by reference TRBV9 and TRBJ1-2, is DSGVTQTPKHLITATGQRVTLRCSPRSGDLSVYWYQQSLDQGLQFLIQYYNGEERAKGNILERFSAQQFPDLHSELNLSSLELGDSALYFCASSSGQGLSGYGYTFGSGTRLTVV.

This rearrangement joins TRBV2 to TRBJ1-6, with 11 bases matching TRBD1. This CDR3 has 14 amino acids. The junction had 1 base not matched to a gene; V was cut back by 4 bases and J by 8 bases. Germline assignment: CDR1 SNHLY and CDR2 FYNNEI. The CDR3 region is CASSGTGGDSPLHF. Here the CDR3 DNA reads TGTGCCAGCAGTGGGACAGGGGGCGATTCACCCCTCCACTTT.

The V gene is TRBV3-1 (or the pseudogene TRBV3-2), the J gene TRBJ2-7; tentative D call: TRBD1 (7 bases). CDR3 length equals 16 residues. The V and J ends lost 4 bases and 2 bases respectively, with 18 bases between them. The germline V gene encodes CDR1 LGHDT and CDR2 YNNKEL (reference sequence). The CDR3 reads CASSPRGGGGTYEQYF. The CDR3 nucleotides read TGTGCCAGCAGCCCTCGTGGAGGGGGCGGAACCTACGAGCAGTACTTC.

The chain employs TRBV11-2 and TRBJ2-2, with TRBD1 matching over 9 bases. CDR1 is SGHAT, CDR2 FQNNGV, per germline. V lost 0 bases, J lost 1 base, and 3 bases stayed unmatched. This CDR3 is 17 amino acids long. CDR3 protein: CASSLDRGQGNTGELFF. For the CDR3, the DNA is TGTGCCAGCAGCTTAGATAGGGGACAGGGGAACACCGGGGAGCTGTTTTTT.

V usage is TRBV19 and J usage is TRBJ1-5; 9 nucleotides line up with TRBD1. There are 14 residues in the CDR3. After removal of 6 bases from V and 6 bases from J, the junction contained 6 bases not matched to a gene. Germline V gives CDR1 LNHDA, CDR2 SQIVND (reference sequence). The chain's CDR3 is CASSNTGGPQPQHF. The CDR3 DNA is TGTGCCAGTAGCAACACAGGGGGCCCTCAGCCCCAGCATTTT.

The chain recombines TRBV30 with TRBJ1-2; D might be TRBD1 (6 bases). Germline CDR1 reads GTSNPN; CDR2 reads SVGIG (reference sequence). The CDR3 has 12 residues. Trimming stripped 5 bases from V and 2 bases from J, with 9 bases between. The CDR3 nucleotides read TGTGCCTGGGCTACAGGGAACTATGGCTACACCTTC. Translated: CAWATGNYGYTF.